This T cell receptor beta chain was profiled in a study of T cell clonality in common variable immunodeficiency. Trimming shortened V by 4 bases and J by 8 bases, and 13 bases separated the two germline ends. CDR1 and CDR2 from the germline V gene are SGHNT and YYREEE (reference sequence). CDR3 length equals 13 residues. Profiling relied on immunoSEQ multiplex PCR, and the TCRdb table lists in-frame clones only, not all of them. The data show tens of thousands of clones, with none appearing a single time. Note on this clone: Its antigen remains unknown. Read data end 3 residues before the CDR3 end; the end is taken from the germline J gene.

Study conclusions and caveats: Common variable immunodeficiency TCR beta sequences reportedly had fewer deletions and N-nucleotide insertions.

The chain employs TRBV5-4 and TRBJ2-1, with D tentatively TRBD1 or TRBD2 (5 bases each). This receptor was taken from a human donor with common variable immunodeficiency. Sequences were obtained from peripheral blood mononuclear cells. The part of the CDR3 DNA that was read is TGTGCCAGCAGCCTTAGGGGAGATCATGAG. Protein product: CASSLRGDHE. The whole CDR3 sequence reads CASSLRGDHEQFF.